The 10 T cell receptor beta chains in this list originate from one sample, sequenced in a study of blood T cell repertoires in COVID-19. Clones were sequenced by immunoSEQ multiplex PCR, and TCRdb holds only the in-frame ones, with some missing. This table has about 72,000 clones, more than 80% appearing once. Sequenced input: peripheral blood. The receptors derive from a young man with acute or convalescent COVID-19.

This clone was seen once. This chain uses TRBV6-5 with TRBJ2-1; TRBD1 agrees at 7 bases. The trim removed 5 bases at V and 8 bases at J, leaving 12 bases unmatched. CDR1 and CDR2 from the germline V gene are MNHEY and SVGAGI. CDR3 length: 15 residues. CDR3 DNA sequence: TGTGCCAGCAGTCTTACACGACAGGGAACCCATGAGCAGTTCTTC. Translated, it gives CASSLTRQGTHEQFF.

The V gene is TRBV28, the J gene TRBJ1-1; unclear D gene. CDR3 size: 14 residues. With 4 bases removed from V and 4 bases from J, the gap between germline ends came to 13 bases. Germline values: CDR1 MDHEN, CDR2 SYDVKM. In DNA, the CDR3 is TGTGCCAGCAGTTCCGGGAGGTGGGTCACTGAAGCTTTCTTT. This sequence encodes CASSSGRWVTEAFF.

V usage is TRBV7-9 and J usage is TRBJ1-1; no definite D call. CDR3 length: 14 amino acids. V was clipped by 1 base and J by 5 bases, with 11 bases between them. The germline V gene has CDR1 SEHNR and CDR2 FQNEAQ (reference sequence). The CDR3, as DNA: TGTGCCAGCAGCTTAGAAAGATGGCAGACTGAAGCTTTCTTT. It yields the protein CASSLERWQTEAFF.

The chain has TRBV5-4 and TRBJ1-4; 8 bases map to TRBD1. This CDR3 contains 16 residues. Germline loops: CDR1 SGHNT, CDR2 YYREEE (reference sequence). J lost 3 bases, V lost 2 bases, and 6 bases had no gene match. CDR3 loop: CASSFAGGAANEKLFF. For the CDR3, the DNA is TGTGCCAGCAGCTTTGCAGGGGGCGCGGCTAATGAAAAACTGTTTTTT.

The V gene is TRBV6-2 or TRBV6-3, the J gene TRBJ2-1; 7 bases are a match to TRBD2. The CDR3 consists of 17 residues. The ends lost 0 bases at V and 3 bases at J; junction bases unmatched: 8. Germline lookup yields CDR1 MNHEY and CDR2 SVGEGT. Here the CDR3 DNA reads TGTGCCAGCAGTTACTCAGCGGGGCGGGTGAGCTACAATGAGCAGTTCTTC. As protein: CASSYSAGRVSYNEQFF.

CDR3 in DNA: TGTGCCAGCAGATGGCGGTTTTACAATGAGCAGTTCTTC. Translating gives CASRWRFYNEQFF. The rearrangement links TRBV28 to TRBJ2-1; unclear D gene. This CDR3 is 13 amino acids long. Between the trimmed V and J ends, which lost 6 bases and 4 bases, there was a span of 10 bases. The germline CDR1 and CDR2 sequences are MDHEN and SYDVKM.

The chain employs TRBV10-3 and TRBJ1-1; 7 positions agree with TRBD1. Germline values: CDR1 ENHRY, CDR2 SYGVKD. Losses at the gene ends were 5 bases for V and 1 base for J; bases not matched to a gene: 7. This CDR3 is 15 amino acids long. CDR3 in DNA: TGTGCCATCAGTTCGAGGACAGGCGGGAACACTGAAGCTTTCTTT. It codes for CAISSRTGGNTEAFF.

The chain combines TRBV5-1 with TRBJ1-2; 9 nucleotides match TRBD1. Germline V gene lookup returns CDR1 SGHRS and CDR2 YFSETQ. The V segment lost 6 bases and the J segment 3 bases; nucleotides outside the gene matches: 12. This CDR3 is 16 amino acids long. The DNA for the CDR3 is TGCGCCAGCATCATAACCGGGACAGGGAATTACTATGGCTACACCTTC. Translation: CASIITGTGNYYGYTF.

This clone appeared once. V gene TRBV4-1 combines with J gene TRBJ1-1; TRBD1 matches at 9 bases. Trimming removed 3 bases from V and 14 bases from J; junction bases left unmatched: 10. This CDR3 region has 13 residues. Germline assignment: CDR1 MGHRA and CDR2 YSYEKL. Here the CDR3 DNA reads TGCGCCAGCAGCCATCCCGGGGGGACAGGGTCCTTCTTT. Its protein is CASSHPGGTGSFF.

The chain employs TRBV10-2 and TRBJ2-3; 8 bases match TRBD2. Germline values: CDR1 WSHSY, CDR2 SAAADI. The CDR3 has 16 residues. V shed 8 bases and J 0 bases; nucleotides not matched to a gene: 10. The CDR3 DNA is TGCGCCAGCTCGCCTAGCGGGTGGGCTAGCACAGATACGCAGTATTTT. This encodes CASSPSGWASTDTQYF.